These 10 T cell receptor beta chains share one sample of origin, sequenced in a study of blood T cell repertoires in COVID-19. Method: immunoSEQ multiplex PCR; TCRdb's copy keeps in-frame clones and lacks some. In the table there are about 200,000 clones, about three quarters of which are singletons. The specimen sequenced was peripheral blood. The origin of the receptors is a woman aged 70-85 years with acute or convalescent COVID-19.

The chain uses TRBV3-1 (or the pseudogene TRBV3-2) and TRBJ2-2, with 7 bases fitting TRBD2. CDR1 is LGHDT, CDR2 YNNKEL, per germline (reference sequence). Trimming took 8 bases from V and 6 from J; bases not matched to a gene: 0. This CDR3 has 11 amino acids. CDR3 region: CASGLAGELFF. The DNA for the CDR3 is TGTGCCAGCGGACTAGCCGGGGAGCTGTTTTTT.

The sample holds one count of this clone. The rearrangement links TRBV15 to TRBJ1-1; D remains unclear. Trimming pared 0 bases from V and 3 bases from J, leaving 11 bases between. CDR1 is LNHNV and CDR2 is YYDKDF in the germline V gene (reference sequence). CDR3 length: 15 residues. CDR3 sequence (DNA): TGTGCCACCAGCAGAGATAGGTCAGGATACACTGAAGCTTTCTTT. Translated: CATSRDRSGYTEAFF. The full variable domain, rest sourced from reference TRBV15 and TRBJ1-1, is DAMVIQNPRYQVTQFGKPVTLSCSQTLNHNVMYWYQQKSSQAPKLLFHYYDKDFNNEADTPDNFQSRRPNTSFCFLDIRSPGLGDTAMYLCATSRDRSGYTEAFFGQGTRLTVV.

This clone was detected a few times. The chain combines TRBV5-6 with TRBJ2-7; D perhaps matches TRBD1 (5 bases). The CDR3 totals 15 residues. V lost 3 bases and J lost 6, with 19 bases in between. The V gene's germline CDR1 is SGHDT and CDR2 YYEEEE. The CDR3 is CASSSRVGRVSEQYF. The CDR3 coding sequence is TGTGCCAGCAGCTCTAGGGTCGGCAGGGTCAGCGAGCAGTACTTC.

The chain carries TRBV7-2 and TRBJ2-6, with D possibly matching TRBD1 (6 bases). V lost 7 bases and J 2 bases, leaving 12 bases between the germline ends. This CDR3 contains 15 residues. The germline V gene has CDR1 SGHTA and CDR2 FQGNSA. The CDR3 DNA reads as TGTGCCAGCATCCTAGGGGGAACTGGGGCCAACGTCCTGACTTTC. It codes for CASILGGTGANVLTF.

The V gene is TRBV7-3, the J gene TRBJ1-1; D unclear. CDR3 length equals 13 residues. Germline V gene lookup returns CDR1 SGHTA and CDR2 FQGTGA. V was pared by 5 bases and J by 1 base, with 8 bases between. As DNA, the CDR3 is TGTGCCAGCAGCGTAGTAACGAACACTGAAGCTTTCTTT. It codes for CASSVVTNTEAFF.

This chain links TRBV5-1 with TRBJ2-1; 11 nucleotides align to TRBD2. J lost 3 bases, V lost 3 bases, and 2 bases had no gene match. CDR3 length equals 15 residues. Germline loops: CDR1 SGHRS, CDR2 YFSETQ. The chain's CDR3 is CASSSGLAVYNEQFF. The CDR3, as DNA: TGCGCCAGCAGCTCGGGACTAGCGGTCTACAATGAGCAGTTCTTC.

J is TRBJ2-1 and V is TRBV5-1; 9 nucleotides line up with TRBD2. This CDR3 comprises 17 residues. CDR1 and CDR2 (germline): SGHRS, YFSETQ. With V trimmed by 1 base and J by 3 bases, 8 bases remained unmatched. The CDR3 region has the DNA TGCGCCAGCAGCTTGATGGGAGTAGCGGGAGTCTACAATGAGCAGTTCTTC. This gives the protein CASSLMGVAGVYNEQFF.

The chain employs TRBV5-3 and TRBJ1-1; D call uncertain. TRBV5-3 is labeled an ORF, and its function is uncertain. V gave up 4 bases and J gave up 11 bases, with 15 bases separating them. The CDR3 consists of 12 residues. Here the CDR3 DNA reads TGTGCCAGAAGCACCATCCTCGAGGCGGCTTTCTTT. Its protein product is CARSTILEAAFF.

The chain carries TRBV28 and TRBJ1-4; D is perhaps TRBD1 (6 bases). Trimming left V 7 bases short and J 7 bases short, with 16 bases between. From germline, CDR1 is MDHEN and CDR2 SYDVKM. The CDR3 is 14 residues long. In DNA, the CDR3 is TGTGCCAGCATAGAAGGCAGGGGTTTTGAAAAACTGTTTTTT. Translation gives CASIEGRGFEKLFF.

The chain has TRBV2 and TRBJ1-5; D may be TRBD1 (5 bases). The V end was cut by 3 bases, the J end by 3 bases, with 15 bases between. The germline CDR1 and CDR2 sequences are SNHLY and FYNNEI. CDR3 length: 16 amino acids. CDR3: CASSDKAGRVNQPQHF. Written as DNA, the CDR3 is TGTGCCAGCAGTGACAAGGCAGGGCGAGTCAATCAGCCCCAGCATTTT. The variable domain in full, with the rest retrieved from reference TRBV2 and TRBJ1-5, is EPEVTQTPSHQVTQMGQEVILRCVPISNHLYFYWYRQILGQKVEFLVSFYNNEISEKSEIFDDQFSVERPDGSNFTLKIRSTKLEDSAMYFCASSDKAGRVNQPQHFGDGTRLSIL.